This T cell receptor (beta chain) was profiled in a study of beta chain features in type 1 diabetes. Findings and caveats of the study: Moderately but significantly shorter TCRB CDR3s were found in Type 1 diabetes patients in all four CD4+ subsets. PCR might show a preference for shorter templates, equally across patients and controls. Junctions at VDJ sites from type 1 diabetes patients had fewer insertions and more deletions.

This clone was recorded a few times. Its antigen is currently unknown. Expressed TCRB transcripts got sequenced, as all isolated RNA was reverse transcribed. The protocol was immunoSEQ multiplex PCR, while the TCRdb copy is restricted to in-frame clones and leaves out a portion. The table includes roughly 240,000 clones, 13% to 15% detected once. This CDR3 has 14 residues. The ends were cut back, 9 bases at V and 6 bases at J, with 18 bases in the middle. The germline V gene has CDR1 LNHDA and CDR2 SQIVND (reference sequence). The TCR originated in a woman aged 40-49 years in good health. Sequencing input: naive CD4+ T cells from blood. The rearrangement links TRBV19 to TRBJ1-5, with a tentative D call TRBD1 (6 bases). This CDR3 reads CASSPWGGPQPQHF. The DNA of the CDR3 is TGTGCCAGCTCCCCCTGGGGGGGCCCTCAGCCCCAGCATTTT.